This T cell receptor (beta chain) was sequenced in a study of cytomegalovirus exposure and HLA in healthy donors. Study-wide points: Rarity held for most TCR sequences, but there were some public TCRs that occurred in many donors. The study flagged some 180 TCR beta chains as cytomegalovirus-associated.

V dropped 4 bases and J dropped 2 bases, with 3 bases sitting between them. CDR1 SGHRS and CDR2 YFSETQ come from the germline V gene. CDR3 size: 11 residues. In the case of this clone: Its antigen is undetermined.

Sequencing used immunoSEQ multiplex PCR; TCRdb keeps in-frame clones, though not all of them. The sample shows approximately 230,000 clones, less than 90% of them seen only once. The receptor's source is a man between 18 and 35 years old in good health and CMV-seropositive. Sequencing used PBMCs. The chain employs TRBV5-1 and TRBJ2-5; D unresolved. This CDR3 is CASSEQETQYF. As DNA, the CDR3 is TGCGCCAGCAGCGAACAAGAGACCCAGTACTTC. Together with reference TRBV5-1 and TRBJ2-5, the CDR3 gives the full variable domain: KAGVTQTPRYLIKTRGQQVTLSCSPISGHRSVSWYQQTPGQGLQFLFEYFSETQRNKGNFPGRFSGRQFSNSRSEMNVSTLELGDSALYLCASSEQETQYFGPGTRLLVL.